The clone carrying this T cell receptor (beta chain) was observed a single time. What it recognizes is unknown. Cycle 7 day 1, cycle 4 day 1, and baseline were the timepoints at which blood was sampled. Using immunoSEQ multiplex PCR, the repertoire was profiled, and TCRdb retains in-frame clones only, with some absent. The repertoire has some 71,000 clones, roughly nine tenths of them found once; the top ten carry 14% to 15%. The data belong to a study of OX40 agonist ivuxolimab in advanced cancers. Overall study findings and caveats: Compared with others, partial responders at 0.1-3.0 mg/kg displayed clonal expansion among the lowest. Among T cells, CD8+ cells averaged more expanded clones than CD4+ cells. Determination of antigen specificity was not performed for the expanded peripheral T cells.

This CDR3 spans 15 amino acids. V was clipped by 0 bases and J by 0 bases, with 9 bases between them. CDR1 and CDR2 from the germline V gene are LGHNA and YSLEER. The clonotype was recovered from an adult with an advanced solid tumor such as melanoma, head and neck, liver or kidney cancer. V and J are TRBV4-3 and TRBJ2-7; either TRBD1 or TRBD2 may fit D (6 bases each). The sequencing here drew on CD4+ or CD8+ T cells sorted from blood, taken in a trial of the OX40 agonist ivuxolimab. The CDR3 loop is CASSQERGASYEQYF. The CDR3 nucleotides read TGCGCCAGCAGCCAAGAGAGGGGGGCCTCCTACGAGCAGTACTTC.